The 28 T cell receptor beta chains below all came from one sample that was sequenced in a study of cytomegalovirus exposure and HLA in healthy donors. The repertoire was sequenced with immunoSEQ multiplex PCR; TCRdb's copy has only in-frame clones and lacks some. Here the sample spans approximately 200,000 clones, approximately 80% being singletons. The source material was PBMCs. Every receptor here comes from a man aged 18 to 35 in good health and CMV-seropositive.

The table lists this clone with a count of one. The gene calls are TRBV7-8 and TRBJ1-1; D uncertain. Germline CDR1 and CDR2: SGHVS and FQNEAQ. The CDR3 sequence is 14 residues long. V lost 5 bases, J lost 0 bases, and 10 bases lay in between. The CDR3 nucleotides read TGTGCCAGCAGCCCCCCTACAGTGAACACTGAAGCTTTCTTT. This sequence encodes CASSPPTVNTEAFF.

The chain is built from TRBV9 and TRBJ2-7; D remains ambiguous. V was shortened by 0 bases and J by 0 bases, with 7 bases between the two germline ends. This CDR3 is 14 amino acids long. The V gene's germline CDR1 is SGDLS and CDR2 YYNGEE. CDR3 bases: TGTGCCAGCAGCGTAGAAACTCCCTCCTACGAGCAGTACTTC. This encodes CASSVETPSYEQYF.

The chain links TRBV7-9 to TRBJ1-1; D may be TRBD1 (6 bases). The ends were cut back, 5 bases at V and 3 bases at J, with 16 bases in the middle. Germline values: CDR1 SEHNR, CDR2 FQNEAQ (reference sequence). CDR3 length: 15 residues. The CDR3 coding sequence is TGTGCCAGCAGCCCCTCGAAGGGGGAGTACACTGAAGCTTTCTTT. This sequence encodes CASSPSKGEYTEAFF. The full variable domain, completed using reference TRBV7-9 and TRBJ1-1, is DTGVSQNPRHKITKRGQNVTFRCDPISEHNRLYWYRQTLGQGPEFLTYFQNEAQLEKSRLLSDRFSAERPKGSFSTLEIQRTEQGDSAMYLCASSPSKGEYTEAFFGQGTRLTVV.

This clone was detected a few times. The CDR3 DNA is TGTGCCAGCAGCCTCCTGGGGGCGGATGGGCCCCAGCATTTT. Protein sequence: CASSLLGADGPQHF. The V and J genes are TRBV25-1 and TRBJ1-5; possible D gene TRBD1, 6 bases. CDR1 is MGHDK and CDR2 is SYGVNS in the germline V gene. The CDR3 loop spans 14 amino acids. V was pared by 6 bases and J by 9 bases, with 18 bases between.

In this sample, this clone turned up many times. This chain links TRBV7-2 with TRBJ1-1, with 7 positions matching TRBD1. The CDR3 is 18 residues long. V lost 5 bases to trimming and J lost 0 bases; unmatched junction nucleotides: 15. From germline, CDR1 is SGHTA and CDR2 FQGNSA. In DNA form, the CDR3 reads TGTGCCAGCAGCGCTCCCCCGGGACAGTCCATCATGAACACTGAAGCTTTCTTT. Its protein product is CASSAPPGQSIMNTEAFF.

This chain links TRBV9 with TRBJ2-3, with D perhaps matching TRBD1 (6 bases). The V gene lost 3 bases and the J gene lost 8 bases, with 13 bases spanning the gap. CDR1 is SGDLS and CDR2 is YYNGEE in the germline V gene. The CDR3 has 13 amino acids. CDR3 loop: CASSETGIGTQYF. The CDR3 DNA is TGTGCCAGCAGCGAAACAGGGATAGGTACGCAGTATTTT.

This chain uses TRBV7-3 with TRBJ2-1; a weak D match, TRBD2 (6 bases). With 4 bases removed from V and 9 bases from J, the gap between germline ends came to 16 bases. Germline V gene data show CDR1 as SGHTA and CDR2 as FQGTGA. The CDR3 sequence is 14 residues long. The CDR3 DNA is TGTGCCAGCAGCTACTCCCAGACTAGGAGTGAGCAGTTCTTC. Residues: CASSYSQTRSEQFF. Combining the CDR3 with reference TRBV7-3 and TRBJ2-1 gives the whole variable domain GAGVSQTPSNKVTEKGKYVELRCDPISGHTALYWYRQSLGQGPEFLIYFQGTGAADDSGLPNDRFFAVRPEGSVSTLKIQRTERGDSAVYLCASSYSQTRSEQFFGPGTRLTVL.

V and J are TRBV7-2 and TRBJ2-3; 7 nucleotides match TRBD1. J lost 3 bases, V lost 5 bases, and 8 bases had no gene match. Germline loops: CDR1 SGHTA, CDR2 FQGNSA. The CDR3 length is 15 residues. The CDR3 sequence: CASSPTGFGTDTQYF. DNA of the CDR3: TGTGCCAGCAGCCCGACAGGGTTTGGGACAGATACGCAGTATTTT.

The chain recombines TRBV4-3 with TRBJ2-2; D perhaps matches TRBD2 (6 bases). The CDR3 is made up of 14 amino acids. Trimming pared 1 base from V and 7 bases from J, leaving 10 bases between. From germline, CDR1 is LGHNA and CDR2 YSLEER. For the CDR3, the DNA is TGCGCCAGCAGCCAAGCCCCCGGGGGCGGGGAGCTGTTTTTT. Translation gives CASSQAPGGGELFF.

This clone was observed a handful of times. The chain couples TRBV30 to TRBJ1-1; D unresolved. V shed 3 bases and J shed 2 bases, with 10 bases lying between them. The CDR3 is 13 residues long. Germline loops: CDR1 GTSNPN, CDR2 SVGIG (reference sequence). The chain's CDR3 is CAWSQAVNTEAFF. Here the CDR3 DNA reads TGTGCCTGGAGCCAAGCCGTTAACACTGAAGCTTTCTTT.

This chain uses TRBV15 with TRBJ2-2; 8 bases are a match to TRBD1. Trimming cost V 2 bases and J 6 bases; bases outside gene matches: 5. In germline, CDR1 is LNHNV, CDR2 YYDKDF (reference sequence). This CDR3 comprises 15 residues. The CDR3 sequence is CATSRQGAVSGELFF. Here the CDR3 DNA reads TGTGCCACCAGCAGACAGGGGGCGGTCTCCGGGGAGCTGTTTTTT.

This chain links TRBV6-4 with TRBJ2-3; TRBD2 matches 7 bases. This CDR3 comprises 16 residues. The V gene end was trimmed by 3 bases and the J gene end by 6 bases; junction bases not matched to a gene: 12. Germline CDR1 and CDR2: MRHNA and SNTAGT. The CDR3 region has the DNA TGTGCCAGCAGTGAAGCGTCGGGAGGCGTGGCGGATACGCAGTATTTT. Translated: CASSEASGGVADTQYF.

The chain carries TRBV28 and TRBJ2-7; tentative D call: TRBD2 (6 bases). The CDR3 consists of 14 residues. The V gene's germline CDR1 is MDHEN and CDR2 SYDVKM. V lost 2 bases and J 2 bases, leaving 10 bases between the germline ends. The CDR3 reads CASSLPGSAYEQYF. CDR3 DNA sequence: TGTGCCAGCAGTTTACCCGGGAGCGCCTACGAGCAGTACTTC.

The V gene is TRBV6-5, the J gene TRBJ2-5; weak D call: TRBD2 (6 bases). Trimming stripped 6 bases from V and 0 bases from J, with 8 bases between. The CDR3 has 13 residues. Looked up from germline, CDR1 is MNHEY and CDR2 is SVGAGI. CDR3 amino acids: CASRRGNQETQYF. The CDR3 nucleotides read TGTGCCAGCAGGCGCGGGAACCAAGAGACCCAGTACTTC.

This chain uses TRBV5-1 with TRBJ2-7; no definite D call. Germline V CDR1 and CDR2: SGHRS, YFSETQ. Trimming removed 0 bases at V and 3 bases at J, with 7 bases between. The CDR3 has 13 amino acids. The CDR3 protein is CASSLVSLYEQYF. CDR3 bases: TGCGCCAGCAGCTTGGTTTCTCTCTACGAGCAGTACTTC.

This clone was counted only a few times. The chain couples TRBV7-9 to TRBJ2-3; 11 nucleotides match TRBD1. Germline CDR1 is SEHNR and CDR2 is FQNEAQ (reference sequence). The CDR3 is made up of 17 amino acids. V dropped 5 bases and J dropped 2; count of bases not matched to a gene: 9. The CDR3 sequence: CASSTDAGQGDTDTQYF. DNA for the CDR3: TGTGCCAGCAGCACCGACGCGGGACAGGGGGACACAGATACGCAGTATTTT.

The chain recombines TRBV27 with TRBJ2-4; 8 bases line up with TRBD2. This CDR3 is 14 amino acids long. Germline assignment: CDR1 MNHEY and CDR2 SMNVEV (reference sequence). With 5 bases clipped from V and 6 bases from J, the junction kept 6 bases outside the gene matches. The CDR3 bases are TGTGCCAGCAGTCCCGGGACTAGGACAAACATTCAGTACTTC. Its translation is CASSPGTRTNIQYF.

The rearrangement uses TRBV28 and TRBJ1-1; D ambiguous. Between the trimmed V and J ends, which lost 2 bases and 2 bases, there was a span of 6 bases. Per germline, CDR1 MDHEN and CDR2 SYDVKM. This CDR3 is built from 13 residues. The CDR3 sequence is CASSLGLNTEAFF. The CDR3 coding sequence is TGTGCCAGCAGTTTAGGACTCAACACTGAAGCTTTCTTT. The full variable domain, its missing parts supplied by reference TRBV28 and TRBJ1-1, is DVKVTQSSRYLVKRTGEKVFLECVQDMDHENMFWYRQDPGLGLRLIYFSYDVKMKEKGDIPEGYSVSREKKERFSLILESASTNQTSMYLCASSLGLNTEAFFGQGTRLTVV.

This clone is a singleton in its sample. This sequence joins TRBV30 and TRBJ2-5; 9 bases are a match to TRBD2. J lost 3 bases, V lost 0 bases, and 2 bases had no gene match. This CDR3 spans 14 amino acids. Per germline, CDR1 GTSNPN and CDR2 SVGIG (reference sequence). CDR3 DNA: TGTGCCTGGAGTGTCGCGGGAGGGGAAGAGACCCAGTACTTC. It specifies CAWSVAGGEETQYF.

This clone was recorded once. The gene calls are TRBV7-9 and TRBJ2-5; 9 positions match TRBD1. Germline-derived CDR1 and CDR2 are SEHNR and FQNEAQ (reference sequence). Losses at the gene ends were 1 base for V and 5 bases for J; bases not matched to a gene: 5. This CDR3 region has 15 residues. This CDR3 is CASSLDTGGLETQYF. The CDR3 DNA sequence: TGTGCCAGCAGCTTAGATACAGGGGGCTTGGAGACCCAGTACTTC.

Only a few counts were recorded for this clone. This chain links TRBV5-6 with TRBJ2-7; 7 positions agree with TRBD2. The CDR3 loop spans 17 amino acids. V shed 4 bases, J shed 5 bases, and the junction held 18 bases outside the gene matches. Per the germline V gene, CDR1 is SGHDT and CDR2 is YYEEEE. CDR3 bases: TGTGCCAGCAGCCGGGGGGAAAAACGGATGGCGGGAGACGAGCAGTACTTC. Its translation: CASSRGEKRMAGDEQYF.

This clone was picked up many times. CDR3 in amino acids: CASSLYTNYGYTF. DNA for the CDR3: TGCGCCAGCAGCTTATACACTAACTATGGCTACACCTTC. V usage is TRBV5-1 and J usage is TRBJ1-2; D is unclear. This CDR3 has 13 residues. V lost 2 bases, J lost 0 bases, and 5 bases lay in between. CDR1 SGHRS and CDR2 YFSETQ come from the germline V gene.

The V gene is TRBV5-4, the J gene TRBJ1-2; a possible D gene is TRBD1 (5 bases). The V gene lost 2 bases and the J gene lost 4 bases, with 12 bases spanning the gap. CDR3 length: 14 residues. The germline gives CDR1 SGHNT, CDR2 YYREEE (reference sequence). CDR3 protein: CASSFRAQAYGYTF. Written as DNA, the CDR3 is TGTGCCAGCAGCTTCAGGGCCCAAGCCTATGGCTACACCTTC.

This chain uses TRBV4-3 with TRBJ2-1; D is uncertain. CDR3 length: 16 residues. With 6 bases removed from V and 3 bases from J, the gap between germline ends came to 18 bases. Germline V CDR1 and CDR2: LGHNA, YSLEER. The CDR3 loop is CASRPRTQEIYNEQFF. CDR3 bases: TGCGCCAGCAGACCCCGAACCCAGGAAATCTACAATGAGCAGTTCTTC.

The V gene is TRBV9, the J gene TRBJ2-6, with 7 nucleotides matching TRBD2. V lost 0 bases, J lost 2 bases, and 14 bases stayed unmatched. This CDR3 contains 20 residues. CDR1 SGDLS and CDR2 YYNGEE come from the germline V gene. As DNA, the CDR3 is TGTGCCAGCAGCGTAGGGGTCTGGTGGGAGGGCCGACCTGGGGCCAACGTCCTGACTTTC. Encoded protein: CASSVGVWWEGRPGANVLTF.

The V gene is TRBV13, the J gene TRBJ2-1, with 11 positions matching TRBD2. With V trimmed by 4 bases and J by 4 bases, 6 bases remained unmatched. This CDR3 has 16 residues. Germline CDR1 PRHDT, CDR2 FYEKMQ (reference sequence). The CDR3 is CASSSGTSGTYNEQFF. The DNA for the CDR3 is TGTGCCAGCAGCTCCGGGACTAGCGGAACGTACAATGAGCAGTTCTTC.

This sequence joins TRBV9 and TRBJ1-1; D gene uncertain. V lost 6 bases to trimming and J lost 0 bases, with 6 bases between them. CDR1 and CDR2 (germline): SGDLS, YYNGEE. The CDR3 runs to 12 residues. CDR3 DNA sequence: TGTGCCAGCACAGAAATGAACACTGAAGCTTTCTTT. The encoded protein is CASTEMNTEAFF.

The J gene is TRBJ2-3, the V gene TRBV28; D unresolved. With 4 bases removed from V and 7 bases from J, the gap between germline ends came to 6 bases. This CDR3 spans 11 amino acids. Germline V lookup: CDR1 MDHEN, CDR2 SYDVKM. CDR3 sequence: CASSSPNTQYF. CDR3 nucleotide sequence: TGTGCCAGCAGTTCCCCCAATACGCAGTATTTT.